This T cell receptor beta chain was recovered during a study of regulatory T cells in long-lasting Graves disease. Per the germline V gene, CDR1 is KGHDR and CDR2 is SFDVKD. Trimming stripped 4 bases from V and 2 bases from J, with 5 bases between. The CDR3 is made up of 12 amino acids. This clonotype was counted ten times or more. Its antigen is not known. Study outcomes and limitations: Analysis covered peripheral blood alone, not thyroid tissue.

For TCR beta, libraries came from iRepertoire HTBI primers and Arm-PCR of CDR3 regions. TCRdb called the multiplex PCR reads again in MiXCR, with one record for every CDR3 protein. The repertoire consists of around 300,000 distinct CDR3 sequences, with around 20% occurring once and the leading ten covering just over 55%. Sample time point: persistent/refractory GD, antithyroid drugs over 5 years with positive TRAb. Scientists built the TCR library using RNA that was extracted from PBMCs. The sample was peripheral blood mononuclear cells (PBMCs), taken when the disease was refractory, from a patient treated with antithyroid drugs. This sequence was found in a female donor with Graves disease. This sequence joins TRBV24-1 and TRBJ2-7; D is uncertain. CDR3 loop: CATSDNTYEQYF. The CDR3 DNA follows: TGTGCCACCAGTGACAACACCTACGAGCAGTACTTC.